Below, 23 T cell receptor beta chains from the same sample are listed, as sequenced in a study of T cell responses to AZD1222 COVID-19 vaccine. Repertoires were generated with immunoSEQ multiplex PCR, while TCRdb's copy carries only in-frame clones and drops some. The data hold approximately 100,000 clones, with roughly nine tenths observed a single time. The sample was peripheral blood, taken on day 0 of AZD1222 vaccination. The receptors were gathered from an adult in good health.

DNA for the CDR3: TGTGCCAGCAGTTTATTTCCGGGACTAGCGGGAGCTCACTCCTACGAGCAGTACTTC. It yields the protein CASSLFPGLAGAHSYEQYF. The V call is TRBV27, the J call TRBJ2-7; 14 bases align to TRBD2. V dropped 1 base and J dropped 0; count of bases not matched to a gene: 8. Germline V gives CDR1 MNHEY, CDR2 SMNVEV (reference sequence). This CDR3 has 19 amino acids.

The gene calls are TRBV5-1 and TRBJ1-4; D ambiguous. The V and J ends lost 7 bases and 0 bases respectively, with 13 bases between them. Germline values: CDR1 SGHRS, CDR2 YFSETQ. CDR3 length: 15 residues. For the CDR3, the DNA is TGCGCCAGCTCCGGACTCCCTTCAACTAATGAAAAACTGTTTTTT. Translation gives CASSGLPSTNEKLFF.

The V call is TRBV18, the J call TRBJ2-7, with D hard to call. This CDR3 contains 13 residues. Germline lookup yields CDR1 KGHSH and CDR2 LQKENI. Trimming left V 0 bases short and J 7 bases short, with 10 bases between. In nucleotides, the CDR3 is TGTGCCAGCTCACCACCTGGGGTAGGAGAGCAGTACTTC. Its translation: CASSPPGVGEQYF. Full variable domain (remainder filled in from reference TRBV18 and TRBJ2-7): NAGVMQNPRHLVRRRGQEARLRCSPMKGHSHVYWYRQLPEEGLKFMVYLQKENIIDESGMPKERFSAEFPKEGPSILRIQQVVRGDSAAYFCASSPPGVGEQYFGPGTRLTVT.

This clone was recorded once. The CDR3: CSASSVYGYTF. The CDR3 DNA follows: TGCAGTGCTAGTTCGGTGTATGGCTACACCTTC. This chain links TRBV20-1 with TRBJ1-2; D not certain. The CDR3 loop spans 11 amino acids. In germline, CDR1 is DFQATT, CDR2 SNEGSKA (reference sequence). Trimming removed 3 bases from V and 5 bases from J, with 7 bases in between.

CDR3 region: CASSSGGLGQPQHF. CDR3 nucleotide sequence: TGCGCCAGCAGCTCAGGGGGCCTAGGTCAGCCCCAGCATTTT. V gene TRBV5-1 combines with J gene TRBJ1-5; 8 nucleotides align to TRBD1. V shed 3 bases, J shed 6 bases, and the junction held 5 bases outside the gene matches. The length of the CDR3 is 14 residues. Germline V gene sequence: CDR1 SGHRS, CDR2 YFSETQ.

The rearrangement uses TRBV6-1 and TRBJ2-6, with D perhaps matching TRBD1 (6 bases). This CDR3 spans 17 amino acids. The germline CDR1 and CDR2 sequences are MNHNS and SASEGT. V lost 2 bases, J lost 0 bases, and 11 bases lay in between. As DNA, the CDR3 is TGTGCCAGCAGTGAAAGGCAGGGGATCTCTGGGGCCAACGTCCTGACTTTC. Translating it yields CASSERQGISGANVLTF.

CDR3: CASRRGRGNSPLHF. The CDR3 coding sequence is TGTGCCAGCAGAAGGGGCCGAGGTAATTCACCCCTCCACTTT. The chain employs TRBV2 and TRBJ1-6, with D tentatively TRBD1 (5 bases). This CDR3 spans 14 amino acids. Germline V CDR1 and CDR2: SNHLY, FYNNEI. Trimming removed 6 bases at V and 6 bases at J, with 12 bases between.

The V and J genes are TRBV3-1 (or the pseudogene TRBV3-2) and TRBJ1-2; no firm D call. The CDR3 consists of 14 residues. Trimming left V 0 bases short and J 0 bases short, with 5 bases between. The germline CDR1 and CDR2 sequences are LGHDT and YNNKEL (reference sequence). The CDR3 coding sequence is TGTGCCAGCAGCCAAGATCCTACTAACTATGGCTACACCTTC. It yields the protein CASSQDPTNYGYTF.

The rearrangement joins TRBV24-1 to TRBJ2-7, with D perhaps TRBD2 (6 bases). There are 15 residues in the CDR3. The germline V gene has CDR1 KGHDR and CDR2 SFDVKD. V lost 5 bases to trimming and J lost 1 base, with 14 bases between them. Here the CDR3 reads CATSVWRGSSYEQYF. The CDR3 bases are TGTGCCACCAGTGTTTGGAGGGGATCATCCTACGAGCAGTACTTC.

This rearrangement joins TRBV13 to TRBJ1-3; D remains ambiguous. This CDR3 has 15 residues. Germline CDR1 reads PRHDT; CDR2 reads FYEKMQ (reference sequence). Deletions cut 2 bases from V and 0 bases from J, with 8 bases between. CDR3 loop: CASSLMGASGNTIYF. CDR3 DNA sequence: TGTGCCAGCAGCTTAATGGGTGCCTCTGGAAACACCATATATTTT.

The chain couples TRBV4-1 to TRBJ1-6; no clear D gene. The germline V gene encodes CDR1 MGHRA and CDR2 YSYEKL. Trimming cost V 1 base and J 5 bases, with 15 bases left between them. This CDR3 has 17 residues. CDR3 amino acids: CASSQVTRGFNNSPLHF. The CDR3 nucleotides are TGCGCCAGCAGCCAAGTAACCCGGGGATTTAATAATTCACCCCTCCACTTT.

The rearrangement links TRBV6-1 to TRBJ2-7; D perhaps matches TRBD1 (6 bases). Germline lookup yields CDR1 MNHNS and CDR2 SASEGT. Trimming stripped 2 bases from V and 2 bases from J, with 19 bases between. The CDR3 extends over 17 amino acids. CDR3 residues: CASSERGPGAFAYEQYF. DNA for the CDR3: TGTGCCAGCAGTGAAAGGGGACCAGGGGCTTTTGCCTACGAGCAGTACTTC.

The chain carries TRBV2 and TRBJ1-6; 7 nucleotides match TRBD1. This CDR3 is 14 amino acids long. V lost 5 bases, J lost 8 bases, and 6 bases stayed unmatched. Looked up from germline, CDR1 is SNHLY and CDR2 is FYNNEI. Here the CDR3 DNA reads TGTGCCAGCAGTCCCGGGACAGTGGATTCACCCCTCCACTTT. Amino acids: CASSPGTVDSPLHF.

This chain joins TRBV6-5 and TRBJ2-7; the match to TRBD1 covers 8 bases. The junction had 14 bases not matched to a gene; V was cut back by 7 bases and J by 6 bases. In germline, CDR1 is MNHEY, CDR2 SVGAGI. This CDR3 contains 15 residues. The DNA for the CDR3 is TGTGCCAGCAACTCTGCCGGGACAGGCGTTGCCGAGCAGTACTTC. This gives the protein CASNSAGTGVAEQYF.

The J gene is TRBJ1-3, the V gene TRBV19; D may be TRBD1 (6 bases). The CDR3 extends over 16 amino acids. Per germline, CDR1 LNHDA and CDR2 SQIVND (reference sequence). The ends were cut back, 5 bases at V and 4 bases at J, with 18 bases in the middle. The CDR3 DNA reads as TGTGCCAGTAGTCCGCGACAGGCGACGCTGGGAAACACCATATATTTT. Amino acids: CASSPRQATLGNTIYF.

The genes are TRBV6-1 and TRBJ1-2; 9 bases map to TRBD1. The CDR3 has 15 amino acids. J gave up 2 bases and V 2 bases, and 3 bases lay outside the gene matches. CDR1 and CDR2 from the germline V gene are MNHNS and SASEGT. The CDR3 region has the DNA TGTGCCAGCAGTGAACCAGGACAGGGGAACTATGGCTACACCTTC. Amino acids: CASSEPGQGNYGYTF.

V gene TRBV6-4 combines with J gene TRBJ1-2; 8 nucleotides match TRBD1. CDR3 length equals 14 residues. Germline trimming cut 8 bases from V and 5 bases from J; bases unmatched to any gene: 10. CDR1 MRHNA and CDR2 SNTAGT come from the germline V gene. DNA for the CDR3: TGTGCCAGCCGGACCGGACAGGGAGGTTATGGCTACACCTTC. It yields the protein CASRTGQGGYGYTF.

This chain connects TRBV6-5 to TRBJ1-1, with unresolved D. The V gene's germline CDR1 is MNHEY and CDR2 SVGAGI. The CDR3 is made up of 15 amino acids. V lost 0 bases and J lost 0, with 8 bases in between. The CDR3, as DNA: TGTGCCAGCAGTTACTCGCGCAGCATGAACACTGAAGCTTTCTTT. Translation gives CASSYSRSMNTEAFF.

The V and J genes are TRBV20-1 and TRBJ2-1; D is uncertain. The germline V and J ends were trimmed by 6 bases and 6 bases, with 9 bases remaining between them. The V gene's germline CDR1 is DFQATT and CDR2 SNEGSKA (reference sequence). This CDR3 has 11 residues. CDR3 nucleotides: TGCAGTGCCGACTCAGGCAATGAGCAGTTCTTC. It translates to CSADSGNEQFF.

The chain joins TRBV7-3 to TRBJ1-2; D is possibly TRBD1 (5 bases). The CDR3 has 15 residues. The V gene's germline CDR1 is SGHTA and CDR2 FQGTGA. Between the trimmed V and J ends, which lost 5 bases and 2 bases, there was a span of 15 bases. For the CDR3, the DNA is TGTGCCAGCAGCAGAACAGCGACAGACAACTATGGCTACACCTTC. Residues: CASSRTATDNYGYTF.

The rearrangement uses TRBV4-1 and TRBJ1-2; TRBD1 matches 12 bases. Per germline, CDR1 MGHRA and CDR2 YSYEKL. The CDR3 extends over 14 amino acids. With 4 bases clipped from V and 10 bases from J, the junction kept 7 bases outside the gene matches. This CDR3 reads CASSPTGTGGDYTF. DNA for the CDR3: TGCGCCAGCAGCCCGACGGGGACAGGGGGCGACTACACCTTC.

The CDR3 DNA is TGTGCCACCGGAACAACTAGCGGGGCCAGCGAGCAGTTCTTC. Translation gives CATGTTSGASEQFF. The chain carries TRBV24-1 and TRBJ2-1, with TRBD2 identical over 10 bases. The CDR3 is 14 amino acids. Germline lookup yields CDR1 KGHDR and CDR2 SFDVKD. V shed 9 bases and J 10 bases; nucleotides not matched to a gene: 11.

The chain employs TRBV6-5 and TRBJ1-1, with TRBD1 matching 8 bases. The CDR3 is 15 amino acids. V lost 2 bases to trimming and J lost 5 bases; unmatched junction nucleotides: 7. Germline CDR1 MNHEY, CDR2 SVGAGI. CDR3 sequence (DNA): TGTGCCAGCAGTTACGGAGACAGGGGAGATACTGAAGCTTTCTTT. The encoded protein is CASSYGDRGDTEAFF.